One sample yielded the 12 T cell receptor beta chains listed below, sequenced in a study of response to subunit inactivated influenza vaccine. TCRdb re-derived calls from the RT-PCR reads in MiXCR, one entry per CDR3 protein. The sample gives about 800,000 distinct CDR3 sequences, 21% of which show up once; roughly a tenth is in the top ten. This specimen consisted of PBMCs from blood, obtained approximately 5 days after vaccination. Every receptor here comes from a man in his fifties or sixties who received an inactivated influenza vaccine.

The CDR3 sequence: CSAPSGFFPNYEQYF. The CDR3 nucleotides read TGCAGTGCCCCCAGCGGTTTTTTCCCTAACTACGAGCAGTACTTC. V and J are TRBV20-1 and TRBJ2-7; a weak D match, TRBD2 (5 bases). This CDR3 has 15 amino acids. CDR1 DFQATT and CDR2 SNEGSKA come from the germline V gene (reference sequence). V lost 6 bases, J lost 3 bases, and 21 bases lay in between.

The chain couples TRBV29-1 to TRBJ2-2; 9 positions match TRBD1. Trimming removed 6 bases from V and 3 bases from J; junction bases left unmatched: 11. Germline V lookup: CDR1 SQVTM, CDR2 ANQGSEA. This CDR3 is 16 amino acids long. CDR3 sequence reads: CSVITGGARDTGELFF. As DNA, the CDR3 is TGCAGCGTAATTACAGGGGGCGCGCGGGACACCGGGGAGCTGTTTTTT.

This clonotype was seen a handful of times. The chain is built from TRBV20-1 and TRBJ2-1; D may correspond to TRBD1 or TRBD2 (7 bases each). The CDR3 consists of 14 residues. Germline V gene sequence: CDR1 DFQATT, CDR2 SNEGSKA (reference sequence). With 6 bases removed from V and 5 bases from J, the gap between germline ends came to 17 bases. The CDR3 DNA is TGCAGTGCCCAGACAGGGAGGGTCGACAATGAGCAGTTCTTC. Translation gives CSAQTGRVDNEQFF.

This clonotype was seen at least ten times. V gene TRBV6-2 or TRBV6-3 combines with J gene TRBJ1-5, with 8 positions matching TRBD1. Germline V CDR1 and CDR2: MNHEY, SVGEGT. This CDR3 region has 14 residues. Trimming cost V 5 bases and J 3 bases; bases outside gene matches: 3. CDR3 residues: CASSRTGYNQPQHF. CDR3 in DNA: TGTGCCAGCAGTAGGACAGGGTACAATCAGCCCCAGCATTTT.

In DNA form, the CDR3 reads TGTGCCAGCAGTCCCATGACAGGGTTTGGCGGGGAGCTGTTTTTT. Its translation is CASSPMTGFGGELFF. J is TRBJ2-2 and V is TRBV27, with 7 nucleotides matching TRBD1. V trimming: 5 bases; J trimming: 7 bases; junction bases outside the gene matches: 10. The germline V gene has CDR1 MNHEY and CDR2 SMNVEV (reference sequence). CDR3 size: 15 residues.

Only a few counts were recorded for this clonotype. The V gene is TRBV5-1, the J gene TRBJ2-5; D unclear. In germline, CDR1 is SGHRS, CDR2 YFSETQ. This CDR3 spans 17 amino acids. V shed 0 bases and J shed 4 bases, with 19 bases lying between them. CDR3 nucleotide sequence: TGCGCCAGCAGCTTGGCGATAGATCTTAGCCTTCCAGAGACCCAGTACTTC. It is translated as CASSLAIDLSLPETQYF.

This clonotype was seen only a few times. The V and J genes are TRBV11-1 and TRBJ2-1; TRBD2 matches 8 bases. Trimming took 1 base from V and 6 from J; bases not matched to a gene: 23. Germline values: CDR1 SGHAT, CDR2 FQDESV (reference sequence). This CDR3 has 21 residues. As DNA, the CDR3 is TGTGCCAGCAGCTTAGGGTGGGACTACCTCGGGAGGGGTGGATCCCCCAATGAGCAGTTCTTC. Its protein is CASSLGWDYLGRGGSPNEQFF.

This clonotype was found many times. In nucleotides, the CDR3 is TGCAGTGCCACATGGACCCGCATGAACACTGAAGCTTTCTTT. Translation: CSATWTRMNTEAFF. The chain joins TRBV20-1 to TRBJ1-1; D not certain. Germline V CDR1 and CDR2: DFQATT, SNEGSKA (reference sequence). V was clipped by 6 bases and J by 0 bases, with 14 bases between them. The CDR3 is 14 residues long.

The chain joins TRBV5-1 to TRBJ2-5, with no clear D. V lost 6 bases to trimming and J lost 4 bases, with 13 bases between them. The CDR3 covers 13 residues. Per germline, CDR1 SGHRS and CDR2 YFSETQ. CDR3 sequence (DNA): TGCGCCAGCAACGGGTTTCGGGTAGAGACCCAGTACTTC. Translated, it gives CASNGFRVETQYF.

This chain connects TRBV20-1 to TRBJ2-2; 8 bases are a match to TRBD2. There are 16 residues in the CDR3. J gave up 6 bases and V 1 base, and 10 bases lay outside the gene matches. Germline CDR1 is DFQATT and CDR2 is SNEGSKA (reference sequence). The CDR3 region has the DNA TGCAGTGCTAGAGTTCGGGAGGGCCGTACCGCCGGGGAGCTGTTTTTT. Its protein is CSARVREGRTAGELFF.

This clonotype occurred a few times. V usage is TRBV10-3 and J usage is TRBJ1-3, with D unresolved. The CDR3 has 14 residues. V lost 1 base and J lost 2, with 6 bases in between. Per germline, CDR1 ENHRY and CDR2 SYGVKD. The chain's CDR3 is CAISEFRTGNTIYF. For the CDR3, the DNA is TGTGCCATCAGTGAGTTCCGGACTGGAAACACCATATATTTT.

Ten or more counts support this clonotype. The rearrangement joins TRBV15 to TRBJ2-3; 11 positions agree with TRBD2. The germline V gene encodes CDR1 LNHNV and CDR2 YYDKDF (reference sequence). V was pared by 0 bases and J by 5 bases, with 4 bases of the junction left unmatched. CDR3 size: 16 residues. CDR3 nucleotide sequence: TGTGCCACCAGCAGAGATGTAGGACTAGCGGGAGATACGCAGTATTTT. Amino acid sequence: CATSRDVGLAGDTQYF. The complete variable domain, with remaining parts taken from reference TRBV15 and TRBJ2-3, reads DAMVIQNPRYQVTQFGKPVTLSCSQTLNHNVMYWYQQKSSQAPKLLFHYYDKDFNNEADTPDNFQSRRPNTSFCFLDIRSPGLGDTAMYLCATSRDVGLAGDTQYFGPGTRLTVL.